The 24 T cell receptor beta chains in this list originate from one sample, sequenced in a study of T-cell memory formation after mild COVID-19. A single record per CDR3 protein comes from TCRdb applying MiXCR to the 5' RACE reads. The sample contains 550,000 to 600,000 distinct CDR3 sequences, less than 25% of which appear only once. The material sequenced was PBMCs or a T cell subset sorted from them (not recorded which). The receptors come from an adult woman who had mild COVID-19 (a few samples of this study predate the infection). Cell type and time point are not known.

The rearrangement uses TRBV4-1 and TRBJ2-3, with a weak D call TRBD2 (5 bases). CDR1 MGHRA and CDR2 YSYEKL come from the germline V gene. This CDR3 is 16 amino acids long. Between the trimmed V and J ends, which lost 1 base and 3 bases, there was a span of 14 bases. CDR3 sequence reads: CASSQGNNRGTDTQYF. CDR3 in DNA: TGCGCCAGCAGCCAAGGAAACAATCGAGGGACAGATACGCAGTATTTT.

This clonotype was seen a handful of times. The V and J genes are TRBV6-5 and TRBJ1-2, with 11 bases that match TRBD1. This CDR3 is built from 15 residues. Trimming removed 5 bases from V and 7 bases from J; junction bases left unmatched: 9. Per the germline V gene, CDR1 is MNHEY and CDR2 is SVGAGI. The CDR3 sequence: CASSKWDRGTGGYTF. The CDR3 nucleotides are TGTGCCAGCAGTAAATGGGACAGGGGGACGGGTGGCTACACCTTC.

This clonotype has more than one count but fewer than ten. The chain uses TRBV7-8 and TRBJ2-7, with D possibly TRBD2 on 5 matching bases. The V gene lost 2 bases and the J gene lost 4 bases, with 12 bases spanning the gap. The CDR3 extends over 14 amino acids. Per the germline V gene, CDR1 is SGHVS and CDR2 is FQNEAQ. This CDR3 is CASSLRRTGYEQYF. The CDR3, as DNA: TGTGCCAGCAGCTTAAGGCGTACGGGGTACGAGCAGTACTTC.

V usage is TRBV27 and J usage is TRBJ1-1, with 8 positions matching TRBD1. The junction had 6 bases not matched to a gene; V was cut back by 6 bases and J by 0 bases. The CDR3 has 15 residues. Per germline, CDR1 MNHEY and CDR2 SMNVEV (reference sequence). The CDR3 protein is CASRRTGLLNTEAFF. The CDR3 nucleotides are TGTGCCAGCAGGAGGACAGGGCTTTTGAACACTGAAGCTTTCTTT.

This clonotype showed up just a few times. The CDR3 is CSVVDRGRSAETQYF. CDR3 nucleotide sequence: TGCAGCGTCGTCGACAGGGGGAGGAGTGCAGAGACCCAGTACTTC. V is TRBV29-1 and J is TRBJ2-5, with 9 bases matching TRBD1. Germline CDR1 SQVTM, CDR2 ANQGSEA. Germline trimming cut 6 bases from V and 4 bases from J; bases unmatched to any gene: 12. The CDR3 covers 15 residues. The variable domain in full, with the rest retrieved from reference TRBV29-1 and TRBJ2-5, is SAVISQKPSRDICQRGTSLTIQCQVDSQVTMMFWYRQQPGQSLTLIATANQGSEATYESGFVIDKFPISRPNLTFSTLTVSNMSPEDSSIYLCSVVDRGRSAETQYFGPGTRLLVL.

This clonotype came up a few times. The rearrangement uses TRBV27 and TRBJ2-1, with D tentatively TRBD1 or TRBD2 (5 bases each). CDR1 and CDR2 (germline): MNHEY, SMNVEV (reference sequence). The CDR3 runs to 16 residues. V lost 6 bases to trimming and J lost 10 bases, with 25 bases between them. This CDR3 reads CASSLRWAGDDREQFF. The CDR3, as DNA: TGTGCCAGCAGCCTAAGGTGGGCCGGGGACGATAGGGAGCAGTTCTTC.

The rearrangement uses TRBV5-6 and TRBJ2-3; maybe TRBD1 (5 bases). V was trimmed by 5 bases and J by 4 bases, leaving 20 bases between them. Per germline, CDR1 SGHDT and CDR2 YYEEEE. The CDR3 has 16 amino acids. CDR3 sequence (DNA): TGTGCCAGCAGGCCAATGACAGCCGAGATACCAGATACGCAGTATTTT. This sequence encodes CASRPMTAEIPDTQYF.

At least ten counts were recorded for this clonotype. The chain recombines TRBV12-3 or TRBV12-4 with TRBJ2-1; 14 nucleotides match TRBD2. The CDR3 has 17 residues. J was trimmed by 0 bases and V by 7 bases; bases with no gene match: 5. The CDR3 region is CASTLGTSGSSYNEQFF. For the CDR3, the DNA is TGTGCCAGCACCTTGGGGACTAGCGGGAGCTCCTACAATGAGCAGTTCTTC.

This clonotype was seen only a few times. V and J are TRBV19 and TRBJ1-4; no reliable D call. Germline V gene lookup returns CDR1 LNHDA and CDR2 SQIVND (reference sequence). The CDR3 loop spans 13 amino acids. The chain's CDR3 is CAAGGSTNEKLFF. The CDR3 nucleotides read TGTGCGGCGGGAGGATCAACTAATGAAAAACTGTTTTTT.

V and J are TRBV5-5 and TRBJ2-7; TRBD1 aligns across 9 bases. CDR1 is SGHKS and CDR2 is YYEKEE in the germline V gene (reference sequence). The ends lost 4 bases at V and 4 bases at J; junction bases unmatched: 9. The CDR3 spans 15 residues. The CDR3, as DNA: TGTGCCAGCAGCCACGATCCCGGGACAGGGTACGAGCAGTACTTC. This sequence encodes CASSHDPGTGYEQYF.

The J gene is TRBJ2-7, the V gene TRBV7-2; 8 bases align to TRBD1. This CDR3 spans 16 amino acids. V trimming: 0 bases; J trimming: 2 bases; junction bases outside the gene matches: 6. Germline CDR1 reads SGHTA; CDR2 reads FQGNSA. The CDR3 region has the DNA TGTGCCAGCAGCTTAGCCACCGGGACAGGTACCTACGAGCAGTACTTC. Protein product: CASSLATGTGTYEQYF.

The chain recombines TRBV12-3 or TRBV12-4 with TRBJ2-1, with 11 bases fitting TRBD1. V shed 10 bases and J 7 bases; nucleotides not matched to a gene: 6. The length of the CDR3 is 13 residues. CDR3 nucleotide sequence: TGTGCCAACGGACAGGGGGCGGGTAATGAGCAGTTCTTC. It encodes CANGQGAGNEQFF.

The sample holds a few counts of this clonotype. This rearrangement joins TRBV2 to TRBJ2-7, with TRBD1 matching 7 bases. The CDR3 spans 14 residues. Germline V gene lookup returns CDR1 SNHLY and CDR2 FYNNEI. The V and J ends lost 6 bases and 3 bases, in that order; junction bases with no gene match: 8. Written as DNA, the CDR3 is TGTGCCAGCAGGACGACAGGGATAGTCTACGAGCAGTACTTC. Protein: CASRTTGIVYEQYF. Together with reference TRBV2 and TRBJ2-7, the CDR3 gives the full variable domain: EPEVTQTPSHQVTQMGQEVILRCVPISNHLYFYWYRQILGQKVEFLVSFYNNEISEKSEIFDDQFSVERPDGSNFTLKIRSTKLEDSAMYFCASRTTGIVYEQYFGPGTRLTVT.

This clonotype was counted a few times. The chain has TRBV25-1 and TRBJ2-3; the D gene is possibly TRBD1 (5 bases). The CDR3 is 15 residues long. V was cut by 3 bases and J by 2 bases, with 12 bases left in between. Germline V gene data show CDR1 as MGHDK and CDR2 as SYGVNS. The CDR3 region is CASSEAGPYTDTQYF. The CDR3 DNA is TGTGCCAGCAGTGAGGCAGGGCCGTACACAGATACGCAGTATTTT. The full variable domain, rest sourced from reference TRBV25-1 and TRBJ2-3, is EADIYQTPRYLVIGTGKKITLECSQTMGHDKMYWYQQDPGMELHLIHYSYGVNSTEKGDLSSESTVSRIRTEHFPLTLESARPSHTSQYLCASSEAGPYTDTQYFGPGTRLTVL.

This clonotype occurred a few times. The chain has TRBV4-1 and TRBJ2-5, with 10 bases matching TRBD1. J lost 5 bases, V lost 3 bases, and 6 bases had no gene match. CDR1 is MGHRA, CDR2 YSYEKL, per germline. The CDR3 runs to 15 residues. The CDR3 protein is CASSHRGTGDETQYF. The CDR3 DNA reads TGCGCCAGCAGCCACCGTGGGACAGGGGATGAGACCCAGTACTTC.

The chain has TRBV7-3 and TRBJ2-7; no reliable D call. The V gene lost 8 bases and the J gene lost 0 bases, with 11 bases spanning the gap. CDR1 and CDR2 (germline): SGHTA, FQGTGA. There are 13 residues in the CDR3. For the CDR3, the DNA is TGTGCCAGCGGGCGGTTTAGCTCCTACGAGCAGTACTTC. Translating it yields CASGRFSSYEQYF.

This clonotype has just a few counts. This chain links TRBV5-6 with TRBJ1-5; D unclear. Germline CDR1 and CDR2: SGHDT and YYEEEE. Between the trimmed V and J ends, which lost 4 bases and 4 bases, there was a span of 15 bases. This CDR3 spans 15 amino acids. The CDR3 here is CASSLYVWTNQPQHF. The CDR3 DNA sequence: TGTGCCAGCAGCCTGTACGTCTGGACTAATCAGCCCCAGCATTTT. Based on the CDR3 plus reference TRBV5-6 and TRBJ1-5, the full variable domain is DAGVTQSPTHLIKTRGQQVTLRCSPKSGHDTVSWYQQALGQGPQFIFQYYEEEERQRGNFPDRFSGHQFPNYSSELNVNALLLGDSALYLCASSLYVWTNQPQHFGDGTRLSIL.

The count of this clonotype is one. The chain is built from TRBV7-8 and TRBJ1-6, with D maybe TRBD1 (5 bases). The CDR3 is 15 residues long. Trimming removed 5 bases from V and 11 bases from J, with 19 bases in between. Germline CDR1 and CDR2: SGHVS and FQNEAQ. The chain's CDR3 is CASSNTWDVAPPLHF. In DNA, the CDR3 is TGTGCCAGCAGCAACACCTGGGACGTAGCACCACCCCTCCACTTT.

This clonotype was detected a few times. The chain recombines TRBV29-1 with TRBJ2-3, with 9 bases identical to TRBD1. V lost 3 bases, J lost 5 bases, and 6 bases stayed unmatched. Germline V gives CDR1 SQVTM, CDR2 ANQGSEA. The CDR3 sequence is 14 residues long. The CDR3 sequence: CSVDWGQGIDTQYF. The CDR3 DNA sequence: TGCAGCGTTGATTGGGGACAGGGAATAGATACGCAGTATTTT.

The chain uses TRBV20-1 and TRBJ2-3, with D tentatively TRBD2 (5 bases). The V end was cut by 6 bases, the J end by 2 bases, with 15 bases between. The germline V gene encodes CDR1 DFQATT and CDR2 SNEGSKA (reference sequence). The CDR3 loop spans 14 amino acids. The CDR3 coding sequence is TGCAGTGCCGAGAGCGGAAGGATCACAGATACGCAGTATTTT. It translates to CSAESGRITDTQYF.

The chain uses TRBV29-1 and TRBJ2-2; 9 bases line up with TRBD1. Germline CDR1 SQVTM, CDR2 ANQGSEA. CDR3 length equals 14 residues. Germline trimming cut 4 bases from V and 2 bases from J; bases unmatched to any gene: 2. CDR3 DNA: TGCAGCGTTGGACAGGGGGATAACACCGGGGAGCTGTTTTTT. It specifies CSVGQGDNTGELFF.

The chain combines TRBV6-5 with TRBJ2-7, with 7 bases identical to TRBD2. V lost 6 bases, J lost 2 bases, and 10 bases stayed unmatched. CDR3 length: 15 amino acids. Germline CDR1 is MNHEY and CDR2 is SVGAGI. CDR3 nucleotide sequence: TGTGCCAGCAGGAAGGGTCCTAGCGGACCCTACGAGCAGTACTTC. Protein product: CASRKGPSGPYEQYF.

There are a few counts of this clonotype. J is TRBJ2-7 and V is TRBV29-1; TRBD1 matches at 7 bases. The V and J ends lost 6 bases and 0 bases, in that order; junction bases with no gene match: 5. This CDR3 contains 13 residues. Looked up from germline, CDR1 is SQVTM and CDR2 is ANQGSEA. The CDR3: CSVPGQSSYEQYF. In nucleotides, the CDR3 is TGCAGCGTCCCGGGACAGAGCTCCTACGAGCAGTACTTC.

The chain carries TRBV12-3 or TRBV12-4 and TRBJ1-6; D ambiguous. The ends were cut back, 0 bases at V and 3 bases at J, with 12 bases in the middle. There are 17 residues in the CDR3. CDR3 residues: CASSLALRTHYNSPLHF. In nucleotides, the CDR3 is TGTGCCAGCAGTTTAGCGCTGAGGACTCACTATAATTCACCCCTCCACTTT.